One sample yielded the 26 T cell receptor beta chains listed below, sequenced in a study of T cells in Graves' hyperthyroidism and ophthalmopathy. RNA transcripts served as the template for amplifying TCR beta CDR3 regions. When the TCR CDR3 underwent first-round RT-PCR, the HTBI primer set was used. MiXCR, applied by TCRdb to the multiplex PCR reads, yields one record per CDR3 protein. Here the sample spans 450,000 to 650,000 distinct CDR3 sequences, less than 25% being singletons. Material for sequencing was blood. The receptors come from a man younger than 30 with Graves' hyperthyroidism.

At least ten counts were recorded for this clonotype. V gene TRBV24-1 combines with J gene TRBJ1-2; possibly TRBD1 for D (5 bases). V dropped 7 bases and J dropped 4 bases, with 12 bases sitting between them. Germline values: CDR1 KGHDR, CDR2 SFDVKD. CDR3 length: 13 residues. Here the CDR3 DNA reads TGTGCCACCAGCCCGGGACCGGTCTATGGCTACACCTTC. Translating it yields CATSPGPVYGYTF.

V is TRBV20-1 and J is TRBJ2-7; D not resolved. This CDR3 has 12 amino acids. Germline values: CDR1 DFQATT, CDR2 SNEGSKA (reference sequence). The V end was cut by 3 bases, the J end by 4 bases, with 10 bases between. CDR3 in amino acids: CSASNPLYEQYF. In DNA form, the CDR3 reads TGCAGTGCTAGTAATCCCCTTTACGAGCAGTACTTC.

This clonotype was counted at least ten times. V usage is TRBV28 and J usage is TRBJ1-2; D gene unclear. The CDR3 covers 13 residues. V was trimmed by 8 bases and J by 0 bases, leaving 10 bases between them. Germline values: CDR1 MDHEN, CDR2 SYDVKM. The CDR3 protein is CASREAANYGYTF. In DNA, the CDR3 is TGTGCCAGCCGCGAGGCTGCTAACTATGGCTACACCTTC.

This clonotype showed up many times. V usage is TRBV9 and J usage is TRBJ2-5; TRBD1 matches 12 bases. Trimming at V came to 4 bases and at J to 4 bases, leaving 8 bases not matched to a gene. Germline V gene sequence: CDR1 SGDLS, CDR2 YYNGEE. The CDR3 totals 16 residues. CDR3 sequence (DNA): TGTGCCAGCAGCCCCGGGACAGGGGGCGGCGGAGAGACCCAGTACTTC. This sequence encodes CASSPGTGGGGETQYF.

V is TRBV28 and J is TRBJ2-7, with 7 bases aligning to TRBD1. The CDR3 extends over 15 amino acids. Germline loops: CDR1 MDHEN, CDR2 SYDVKM. V shed 6 bases and J 6 bases; nucleotides not matched to a gene: 14. CDR3 sequence: CASSNINRGGIEQYF. DNA of the CDR3: TGTGCCAGCAGCAACATCAACAGGGGTGGGATCGAGCAGTACTTC.

This clonotype has a count of ten or more. The chain combines TRBV19 with TRBJ2-7; D is possibly TRBD2 (6 bases). Trimming stripped 4 bases from V and 2 bases from J, with 9 bases between. The germline gives CDR1 LNHDA, CDR2 SQIVND (reference sequence). The CDR3 totals 13 residues. The CDR3 loop is CASSRGVTYEQYF. The CDR3 DNA reads TGTGCCAGTAGTAGGGGGGTTACCTACGAGCAGTACTTC.

The chain couples TRBV6-2 or TRBV6-3 to TRBJ2-7; D not certain. CDR1 is MNHEY, CDR2 SVGEGT, per germline. CDR3 length: 13 residues. The V and J ends lost 0 bases and 5 bases respectively, with 8 bases between them. CDR3 in amino acids: CASSYSFPNEQYF. The CDR3 coding sequence is TGTGCCAGCAGTTACTCGTTCCCCAACGAGCAGTACTTC.

The chain is built from TRBV12-5 and TRBJ2-5; D not resolved. Germline V gives CDR1 LGHNT, CDR2 FRNRAP. Trimming cost V 3 bases and J 0 bases, with 5 bases left between them. The CDR3 is 13 residues long. The CDR3 protein is CASGFGNQETQYF. The CDR3 coding sequence is TGTGCTAGTGGTTTTGGTAACCAAGAGACCCAGTACTTC.

As concerns this clonotype: A read error may be the cause here, since a much bigger clone is one base away. A read error is likely, as this CDR3 ends without the conserved phenylalanine or tryptophan. The chain uses TRBV20-1 and TRBJ1-2; 12 bases map to TRBD1. Losses at the gene ends were 7 bases for V and 3 bases for J; bases not matched to a gene: 3. Germline CDR1 and CDR2: DFQATT and SNEGSKA (reference sequence). CDR3 length: 13 amino acids. CDR3 DNA sequence: TGCAGTGTCAGGGACAGGGGGCACTATGGCTACACCGTC. Protein product: CSVRDRGHYGYTV.

The V gene is TRBV6-5, the J gene TRBJ2-6, with 9 bases lining up with TRBD1. J gave up 4 bases and V 5 bases, and 15 bases lay outside the gene matches. The CDR3 sequence is 19 residues long. The germline V gene encodes CDR1 MNHEY and CDR2 SVGAGI. The CDR3 here is CASSRGTGTTWAGANVLTF. CDR3 DNA sequence: TGTGCCAGCAGTCGGGGGACAGGGACGACCTGGGCCGGGGCCAACGTCCTGACTTTC.

This clonotype was counted ten times or more. The genes are TRBV6-1 and TRBJ1-1; 9 bases match TRBD1. Germline CDR1 reads MNHNS; CDR2 reads SASEGT. The junction had 9 bases not matched to a gene; V was cut back by 4 bases and J by 0 bases. There are 17 residues in the CDR3. The CDR3 bases are TGTGCCAGCAGTGGCCGACAGGGGGTTTTTATGAACACTGAAGCTTTCTTT. Its protein product is CASSGRQGVFMNTEAFF.

This clonotype was seen many times. CDR3: CASSRTGEDTEAFF. In nucleotides, the CDR3 is TGTGCCAGCAGTAGGACAGGGGAGGACACTGAAGCTTTCTTT. The genes are TRBV12-3 or TRBV12-4 and TRBJ1-1, with 9 bases matching TRBD1. The ends lost 5 bases at V and 3 bases at J; junction bases unmatched: 4. CDR3 length: 14 residues.

This clonotype was detected ten times or more. The chain joins TRBV6-2 or TRBV6-3 to TRBJ1-5; 9 bases agree with TRBD1. The CDR3 runs to 15 residues. The trim removed 5 bases at V and 2 bases at J, leaving 4 bases unmatched. In germline, CDR1 is MNHEY, CDR2 SVGEGT. In nucleotides, the CDR3 is TGTGCCAGCAGTCAACAGGGGGCGGGCAATCAGCCCCAGCATTTT. Translating gives CASSQQGAGNQPQHF.

This clonotype has a handful of counts. This CDR3 reads CASSSAGWGYTF. The CDR3 bases are TGTGCCAGCAGTTCCGCAGGGTGGGGCTACACCTTC. This sequence joins TRBV28 and TRBJ1-2, with D possibly being TRBD1 (5 bases). The CDR3 is made up of 12 amino acids. Germline V CDR1 and CDR2: MDHEN, SYDVKM. Trimming left V 4 bases short and J 8 bases short, with 11 bases between.

This clonotype came up once. The chain employs TRBV6-1 and TRBJ2-7; 9 bases match TRBD1. This CDR3 is built from 16 residues. Germline V lookup: CDR1 MNHNS, CDR2 SASEGT. J gave up 5 bases and V 6 bases, and 14 bases lay outside the gene matches. CDR3 coding DNA: TGTGCCAGCAGCAAGATTCCGGGACAGGGTTCCAACGAGCAGTACTTC. Its protein product is CASSKIPGQGSNEQYF.

This clonotype has a count of ten or more. The chain has TRBV29-1 and TRBJ2-5; D gene ambiguous. The CDR3 consists of 11 residues. Germline V lookup: CDR1 SQVTM, CDR2 ANQGSEA. The V gene lost 2 bases and the J gene lost 4 bases, with 5 bases spanning the gap. The CDR3 bases are TGCAGCGTTGAAAGGACAGAGACCCAGTACTTC. Translating it yields CSVERTETQYF.

The sample holds many counts of this clonotype. The J gene is TRBJ1-1, the V gene TRBV6-5; D is unresolved. The CDR3 is made up of 14 amino acids. Looked up from germline, CDR1 is MNHEY and CDR2 is SVGAGI. The V gene lost 2 bases and the J gene lost 5 bases, with 12 bases spanning the gap. The CDR3 DNA reads as TGTGCCAGCAGTTACCCAGGAACGGGGACTGAAGCTTTCTTT. Translated, it gives CASSYPGTGTEAFF.

The chain recombines TRBV28 with TRBJ1-5, with no clear D. CDR3 size: 14 residues. V was trimmed by 3 bases and J by 7 bases, leaving 13 bases between them. Per germline, CDR1 MDHEN and CDR2 SYDVKM. The CDR3 nucleotides read TGTGCCAGCAGTTTGTCTGGGGTAGAACAGCCCCAGCATTTT. It is translated as CASSLSGVEQPQHF.

V usage is TRBV24-1 and J usage is TRBJ2-5; 7 bases line up with TRBD1. V shed 2 bases and J 2 bases; nucleotides not matched to a gene: 16. This CDR3 is built from 19 residues. Germline V gene data show CDR1 as KGHDR and CDR2 as SFDVKD. Here the CDR3 reads CATSDSHRGPEVWQETQYF. The CDR3 DNA sequence: TGTGCCACCAGTGATTCGCACAGGGGCCCTGAGGTATGGCAAGAGACCCAGTACTTC.

The sample holds many counts of this clonotype. The chain carries TRBV29-1 and TRBJ2-5; D perhaps matches TRBD2 (5 bases). V lost 3 bases to trimming and J lost 1 base, with 9 bases between them. Looked up from germline, CDR1 is SQVTM and CDR2 is ANQGSEA. The CDR3 has 13 amino acids. The CDR3 coding sequence is TGCAGCGTTGACTTAGCGTTCCAAGAGACCCAGTACTTC. It encodes CSVDLAFQETQYF. Using reference TRBV29-1 and TRBJ2-5 for the parts outside the CDR3, the full variable domain is SAVISQKPSRDICQRGTSLTIQCQVDSQVTMMFWYRQQPGQSLTLIATANQGSEATYESGFVIDKFPISRPNLTFSTLTVSNMSPEDSSIYLCSVDLAFQETQYFGPGTRLLVL.

This clonotype showed up many times. This chain uses TRBV13 with TRBJ1-3, with D hard to call. The V gene's germline CDR1 is PRHDT and CDR2 FYEKMQ (reference sequence). The length of the CDR3 is 14 residues. Trimming removed 2 bases from V and 3 bases from J, with 8 bases in between. This CDR3 is CASSLQLYGNTIYF. In nucleotides, the CDR3 is TGTGCCAGCAGCTTACAACTCTATGGAAACACCATATATTTT.

In DNA, the CDR3 is TGTGCCAGCAGCATACTAGCGGGGGACACCGGGGAGCTGTTTTTT. The encoded protein is CASSILAGDTGELFF. This sequence joins TRBV7-9 and TRBJ2-2; 11 bases are shared with TRBD2. V shed 5 bases and J 3 bases; nucleotides not matched to a gene: 2. CDR1 is SEHNR and CDR2 is FQNEAQ in the germline V gene (reference sequence). The CDR3 length is 15 residues. Together with reference TRBV7-9 and TRBJ2-2, the CDR3 gives the full variable domain: DTGVSQNPRHKITKRGQNVTFRCDPISEHNRLYWYRQTLGQGPEFLTYFQNEAQLEKSRLLSDRFSAERPKGSFSTLEIQRTEQGDSAMYLCASSILAGDTGELFFGEGSRLTVL.

This sequence joins TRBV28 and TRBJ2-4; TRBD1 aligns across 7 bases. Trimming at V came to 6 bases and at J to 0 bases, leaving 14 bases not matched to a gene. CDR1 MDHEN and CDR2 SYDVKM come from the germline V gene. The length of the CDR3 is 18 residues. This chain's CDR3 is CASSGQAWGGVAKNIQYF. CDR3 bases: TGTGCCAGCAGCGGACAGGCCTGGGGTGGAGTAGCCAAAAACATTCAGTACTTC.

This clonotype has a count of ten or more. The junction differs from germline at one of its ends, possibly a read error. This chain links TRBV11-2 with TRBJ2-7; D remains ambiguous. The CDR3 loop spans 13 amino acids. Per germline, CDR1 SGHAT and CDR2 FQNNGV. CDR3 in DNA: TGTGCCAGCAGTTTAGTGCGTTCCTACGAGCAGTACTTC. Protein sequence: CASSLVRSYEQYF.

There are many counts of this clonotype. The genes are TRBV27 and TRBJ2-7; 7 nucleotides align to TRBD1. V lost 5 bases, J lost 3 bases, and 10 bases stayed unmatched. CDR3 size: 15 residues. Germline values: CDR1 MNHEY, CDR2 SMNVEV (reference sequence). The CDR3 sequence is CASSPIGGAFYEQYF. CDR3 bases: TGTGCCAGCAGTCCCATAGGGGGCGCGTTCTACGAGCAGTACTTC.

This clonotype has ten or more counts. The J gene is TRBJ1-1, the V gene TRBV11-2; the D is unclear. CDR3 length equals 13 residues. Looked up from germline, CDR1 is SGHAT and CDR2 is FQNNGV. The V and J ends lost 0 bases and 7 bases respectively, with 9 bases between them. CDR3 sequence reads: CASSLERGNEAFF. DNA for the CDR3: TGTGCCAGCAGCTTAGAACGAGGTAATGAAGCTTTCTTT.